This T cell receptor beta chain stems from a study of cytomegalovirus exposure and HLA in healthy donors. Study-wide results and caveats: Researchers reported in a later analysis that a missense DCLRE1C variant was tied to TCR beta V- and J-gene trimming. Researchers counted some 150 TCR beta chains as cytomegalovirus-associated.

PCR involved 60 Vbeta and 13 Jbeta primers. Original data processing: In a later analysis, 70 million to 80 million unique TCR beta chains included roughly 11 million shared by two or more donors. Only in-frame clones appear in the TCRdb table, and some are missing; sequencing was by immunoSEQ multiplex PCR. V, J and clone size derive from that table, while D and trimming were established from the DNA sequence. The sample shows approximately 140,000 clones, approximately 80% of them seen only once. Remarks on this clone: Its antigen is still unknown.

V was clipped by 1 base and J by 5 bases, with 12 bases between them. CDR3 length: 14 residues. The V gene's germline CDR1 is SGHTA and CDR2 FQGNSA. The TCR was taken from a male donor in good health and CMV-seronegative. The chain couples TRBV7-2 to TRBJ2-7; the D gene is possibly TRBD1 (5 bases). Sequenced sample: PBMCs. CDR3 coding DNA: TGTGCCAGCAGCTTAGGTTGGCAGGGCGACGAGCAGTACTTC. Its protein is CASSLGWQGDEQYF. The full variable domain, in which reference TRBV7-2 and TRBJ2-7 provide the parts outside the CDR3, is GAGVSQSPSNKVTEKGKDVELRCDPISGHTALYWYRQSLGQGLEFLIYFQGNSAPDKSGLPSDRFSAERTGGSVSTLTIQRTQQEDSAVYLCASSLGWQGDEQYFGPGTRLTVT.